A selection of T cell receptor beta chains follows, all from one sample in a study of blood T cell repertoires in COVID-19. Using immunoSEQ multiplex PCR, the repertoire was profiled, and TCRdb retains in-frame clones only, with some absent. The data contain 100,000 to 150,000 clones, about 85% of them singletons. The source material was peripheral blood. These receptors were obtained from a woman over 75 with COVID-19, enrolled during active disease. CDR3s include the opening cysteine and the closing phenylalanine or tryptophan. The D gene is left open where the match is weak. Size values are once, few and many counts, or a class for expanded clones, and some rows have none.

CDR3nt	CDR3aa	d_gene	len	abundance	v_gene	j_gene
TGTGCCAGCATGGCAGGGGGTTATGGCTACACCTTC	CASMAGGYGYTF	TRBD1	12	few	TRBV28	TRBJ1-2
TGTGCCAGCAGTCCCATCGGAGAGACCCAGTACTTC	CASSPIGETQYF	.	12	.	TRBV6-6	TRBJ2-5
TGTGCCAGCAGCTTGGACCGGGGAGGCTACACCTTC	CASSLDRGGYTF	.	12	.	TRBV5-6	TRBJ1-2
TGTGCCAGCAGCTTGACAGGGGCGGGGAGCGGGGAGCTGTTTTTT	CASSLTGAGSGELFF	.	15	.	TRBV5-5	TRBJ2-2
TGTGCCAGCAGCTTAACGCCCCAGAATGAGCAGTTCTTC	CASSLTPQNEQFF	.	13	.	TRBV7-3	TRBJ2-1
TGTGCCAGCAGCGTTCAGGGGGTCGACACCGGGGAGCTGTTTTTT	CASSVQGVDTGELFF	TRBD1	15	.	TRBV9	TRBJ2-2
TGTGCCAGCAGCCTACTTGAGGGCAGCGAGCAGTACTTC	CASSLLEGSEQYF	.	13	.	TRBV7-9	TRBJ2-7
TGTGCCAGCAGTTTCCGCGGGACAGGGGGCAATGAGCAGTTCTTC	CASSFRGTGGNEQFF	TRBD1	15	.	TRBV28	TRBJ2-1
TGCGCCAGCAGCCTCGGGACAGCCAACTCTGGAAACACCATATATTTT	CASSLGTANSGNTIYF	TRBD1	16	.	TRBV5-1	TRBJ1-3
TGTGCCAGCAGTTTTAGGACAGGTGGCTACACCTTC	CASSFRTGGYTF	TRBD1	12	.	TRBV28	TRBJ1-2
TGCGCCAGCAGCCAAGGTCTTCAGAGGCTAACTTCTAACTATGGCTACACCTTC	CASSQGLQRLTSNYGYTF	.	18	few	TRBV4-1	TRBJ1-2
TGTGCCACCAGCACCGGGACTCGAGAGACCCAGTACTTC	CATSTGTRETQYF	.	13	.	TRBV15	TRBJ2-5
TGTGCCACCAGCAGAGATCACGGGGACTACAATGAGCAGTTCTTC	CATSRDHGDYNEQFF	.	15	few	TRBV15	TRBJ2-1
TGTGCCAGCAGCTTAGTTATCCGGGATCGCACCGGGGAGCTGTTTTTT	CASSLVIRDRTGELFF	.	16	.	TRBV11-2	TRBJ2-2
TGTGCCAGCAGTTACTCCAAGGGGGTCGGGACTGAAGCTTTCTTT	CASSYSKGVGTEAFF	.	15	.	TRBV6-5	TRBJ1-1
TGTGCCAGCAGCTTAGCGCGGACTAGCGGGAACAATGAGCAGTTCTTC	CASSLARTSGNNEQFF	TRBD2	16	.	TRBV7-2	TRBJ2-1